The 22 T cell receptor beta chains presented below share a single source sample, sequenced in a study of T cell responses to AZD1222 COVID-19 vaccine. Method: immunoSEQ multiplex PCR; TCRdb's copy keeps in-frame clones and lacks some. The sample includes 100,000 to 150,000 clones, around 88% of them seen just once. Sequencing used peripheral blood, obtained on day 0 of MenACWY control vaccination. All receptors derive from an adult in good health.

In its sample, this clone was seen a few times. The J gene is TRBJ2-7, the V gene TRBV3-1 (or the pseudogene TRBV3-2); either TRBD1 or TRBD2 may fit D (5 bases each). The germline V gene encodes CDR1 LGHDT and CDR2 YNNKEL (reference sequence). Trimming shortened V by 8 bases and J by 3 bases, and 14 bases separated the two germline ends. The CDR3 is 13 residues long. The DNA of the CDR3 is TGTGCCAGCGGCCGGGACGGGGACTACGAGCAGTACTTC. Its protein product is CASGRDGDYEQYF.

V is TRBV5-4 and J is TRBJ2-1, with 12 bases that match TRBD2. Trimming took 4 bases from V and 8 from J; bases not matched to a gene: 7. Germline CDR1 reads SGHNT; CDR2 reads YYREEE (reference sequence). The CDR3 has 15 amino acids. For the CDR3, the DNA is TGTGCCAGCAGCGAACTAGCGGGAGGACGTGATGAGCAGTTCTTC. Translated: CASSELAGGRDEQFF.

The chain carries TRBV7-2 and TRBJ1-6; D unresolved. The V and J ends lost 1 base and 7 bases respectively, with 5 bases between them. This CDR3 region has 13 residues. Germline V gives CDR1 SGHTA, CDR2 FQGNSA. CDR3: CASSLDSNSPLHF. The CDR3 DNA sequence: TGTGCCAGCAGCTTAGATTCCAATTCACCCCTCCACTTT.

J is TRBJ2-7 and V is TRBV4-2; 9 bases line up with TRBD1. V lost 0 bases and J lost 4; bases outside the gene matches: 7. Germline V gene sequence: CDR1 LGHNA, CDR2 YNFKEQ. This CDR3 has 16 amino acids. The CDR3 loop reads CASSQDLQGAGYEQYF. The CDR3 coding sequence is TGTGCCAGCAGCCAAGACTTACAGGGGGCCGGGTACGAGCAGTACTTC.

J is TRBJ1-1 and V is TRBV27; unclear D gene. Trimming shortened V by 0 bases and J by 3 bases, and 5 bases separated the two germline ends. The V gene's germline CDR1 is MNHEY and CDR2 SMNVEV (reference sequence). This CDR3 is 13 amino acids long. The CDR3 DNA sequence: TGTGCCAGCAGTTTATCAGGATACACTGAAGCTTTCTTT. Translated, it gives CASSLSGYTEAFF.

This chain uses TRBV18 with TRBJ1-1; D is undetermined. This CDR3 has 15 amino acids. The V gene lost 2 bases and the J gene lost 2 bases, with 12 bases spanning the gap. CDR1 KGHSH and CDR2 LQKENI come from the germline V gene. DNA of the CDR3: TGTGCCAGCTCACCAGGGCAGCAGAGTAACACTGAAGCTTTCTTT. Translation gives CASSPGQQSNTEAFF.

The chain carries TRBV30 and TRBJ1-4; tentatively, D is TRBD1 (5 bases). This CDR3 has 12 amino acids. Trimming took off 4 bases at V and 9 bases at J, with 12 bases between the two ends. Germline lookup yields CDR1 GTSNPN and CDR2 SVGIG (reference sequence). The CDR3 reads CAWTHPGQKLFF. DNA of the CDR3: TGTGCCTGGACCCACCCGGGACAAAAACTGTTTTTT.

This chain connects TRBV10-2 to TRBJ2-2; the match to TRBD1 covers 7 bases. V was clipped by 6 bases and J by 3 bases; unmatched bases: 4. Germline V gives CDR1 WSHSY, CDR2 SAAADI. This CDR3 has 14 amino acids. For the CDR3, the DNA is TGCGCCAGCAGGACCGGGACAGACACCGGGGAGCTGTTTTTT. Its protein product is CASRTGTDTGELFF.

This clone was counted a few times. The chain couples TRBV12-3 or TRBV12-4 to TRBJ1-2; weak D call: TRBD1 (5 bases). Trimming removed 2 bases at V and 8 bases at J, with 12 bases between. This CDR3 is 13 amino acids long. The CDR3 reads CASSLMGGGGYTF. In nucleotides, the CDR3 is TGTGCCAGCAGTTTAATGGGGGGAGGAGGCTACACCTTC.

The chain combines TRBV5-4 with TRBJ2-7, with D perhaps matching TRBD1 (6 bases). The germline gives CDR1 SGHNT, CDR2 YYREEE (reference sequence). This CDR3 contains 13 residues. Trimming stripped 2 bases from V and 5 bases from J, with 11 bases between. CDR3 sequence reads: CASSFSRGNEQYF. CDR3 sequence (DNA): TGTGCCAGCAGCTTTAGCAGGGGCAACGAGCAGTACTTC.

The chain uses TRBV12-3 or TRBV12-4 and TRBJ1-1, with TRBD1 matching over 7 bases. CDR3 size: 13 residues. V shed 6 bases and J 10 bases; nucleotides not matched to a gene: 11. The CDR3 loop reads CASRIGTAGRAFF. Here the CDR3 DNA reads TGTGCCAGCAGAATCGGGACAGCAGGGCGAGCTTTCTTT.

The chain couples TRBV5-5 to TRBJ1-2, with a weak D call TRBD1 (5 bases). V lost 0 bases and J lost 1, with 10 bases in between. Looked up from germline, CDR1 is SGHKS and CDR2 is YYEKEE (reference sequence). CDR3 length equals 15 residues. This chain's CDR3 is CASSLVGQVNYGYTF. The CDR3 DNA reads TGTGCCAGCAGCTTGGTAGGACAAGTTAACTATGGCTACACCTTC.

The rearrangement uses TRBV4-3 and TRBJ1-2; a possible D gene is TRBD1 (6 bases). The V gene's germline CDR1 is LGHNA and CDR2 YSLEER. The CDR3 is 15 residues long. The V end was cut by 0 bases, the J end by 4 bases, with 12 bases between. In DNA form, the CDR3 reads TGCGCCAGCAGCCAAGACTGGGACACGCGCTATGGCTACACCTTC. Encoded protein: CASSQDWDTRYGYTF.

V gene TRBV27 combines with J gene TRBJ2-2, with unresolved D. Germline CDR1 reads MNHEY; CDR2 reads SMNVEV (reference sequence). The CDR3 is 13 amino acids. V gave up 3 bases and J gave up 5 bases, with 7 bases separating them. The CDR3 DNA is TGTGCCAGCAGTTTGGGTCGGACCGGGGAGCTGTTTTTT. It translates to CASSLGRTGELFF.

The V and J genes are TRBV11-3 and TRBJ2-3; TRBD2 might be the D (6 bases). The CDR3 totals 14 residues. V lost 5 bases and J lost 1, with 10 bases in between. Germline values: CDR1 SGHNT, CDR2 YENEEA. This CDR3 is CASSHRRGTDTQYF. The CDR3 DNA sequence: TGTGCCAGCAGCCATAGGAGGGGCACAGATACGCAGTATTTT. Based on the CDR3 plus reference TRBV11-3 and TRBJ2-3, the full variable domain is EAGVVQSPRYKIIEKKQPVAFWCNPISGHNTLYWYLQNLGQGPELLIRYENEEAVDDSQLPKDRFSAERLKGVDSTLKIQPAELGDSAVYLCASSHRRGTDTQYFGPGTRLTVL.

The gene calls are TRBV6-5 and TRBJ1-1; TRBD1 might be the D (6 bases). This CDR3 has 12 residues. Germline CDR1 MNHEY, CDR2 SVGAGI. Between the trimmed V and J ends, which lost 6 bases and 8 bases, there was a span of 13 bases. The CDR3 DNA sequence: TGTGCCAGCAGGACCACAGGGACCGAAGCTTTCTTT. Its translation: CASRTTGTEAFF.

The rearrangement links TRBV11-3 to TRBJ1-2; unclear D gene. The germline V gene has CDR1 SGHNT and CDR2 YENEEA. This CDR3 region has 14 residues. Between the trimmed V and J ends, which lost 2 bases and 8 bases, there was a span of 15 bases. The CDR3 protein is CASSLRVSSGGYTF. The DNA of the CDR3 is TGTGCCAGCAGCTTACGAGTTAGCAGCGGCGGCTACACCTTC.

The chain links TRBV30 to TRBJ2-7; D gene ambiguous. The CDR3 consists of 15 residues. Germline V CDR1 and CDR2: GTSNPN, SVGIG (reference sequence). Trimming pared 4 bases from V and 0 bases from J, leaving 16 bases between. The chain's CDR3 is CAWNPPGPSSYEQYF. The CDR3 coding sequence is TGTGCCTGGAATCCTCCCGGTCCTAGCTCCTACGAGCAGTACTTC.

The rearrangement links TRBV3-1 (or the pseudogene TRBV3-2) to TRBJ2-1; 9 positions match TRBD2. The CDR3 runs to 16 residues. The V gene end was trimmed by 3 bases and the J gene end by 2 bases; junction bases not matched to a gene: 5. The V gene's germline CDR1 is LGHDT and CDR2 YNNKEL (reference sequence). CDR3 protein: CASSHSSGIAYNEQFF. Here the CDR3 DNA reads TGTGCCAGCAGCCACTCTAGCGGGATTGCCTACAATGAGCAGTTCTTC.

V is TRBV18 and J is TRBJ2-2; D uncertain. Per germline, CDR1 KGHSH and CDR2 LQKENI. The CDR3 sequence is 14 residues long. The V gene lost 0 bases and the J gene lost 3 bases, with 5 bases spanning the gap. The CDR3, as DNA: TGTGCCAGCTCACCACCTTCCGACACCGGGGAGCTGTTTTTT. Translating it yields CASSPPSDTGELFF.

The V and J genes are TRBV11-1 and TRBJ2-1; 14 bases match TRBD2. The CDR3 is 15 residues long. Germline V gives CDR1 SGHAT, CDR2 FQDESV (reference sequence). After removal of 4 bases from V and 9 bases from J, the junction contained 5 bases not matched to a gene. CDR3 sequence (DNA): TGTGCCAGCAGCTCGGGACTAGCGGGAGTCTCTGAGCAGTTCTTC. Residues: CASSSGLAGVSEQFF.

This clone came up a few times. The rearrangement links TRBV6-2 or TRBV6-3 to TRBJ1-5, with 8 positions matching TRBD1. The CDR3 loop spans 15 amino acids. The ends lost 6 bases at V and 6 bases at J; junction bases unmatched: 10. CDR1 and CDR2 (germline): MNHEY, SVGEGT. In nucleotides, the CDR3 is TGTGCCAGCAGCGCGGGACAGGTTTTTTCTCAGCCCCAGCATTTT. Translation gives CASSAGQVFSQPQHF.